This T cell receptor beta chain appears in the sequencing data of a study of OX40 agonist ivuxolimab in advanced cancers. The CDR3 has 14 amino acids. J gave up 3 bases and V 7 bases, and 8 bases lay outside the gene matches. Germline lookup yields CDR1 MNHEY and CDR2 SMNVEV (reference sequence). Generated by immunoSEQ multiplex PCR, the TCRdb table keeps only in-frame clones and is missing some. This sample has about 48,000 clones, with around nine tenths found just once. J is TRBJ2-5 and V is TRBV27; 7 bases align to TRBD2. The clonotype originates from an adult with an advanced solid tumor such as melanoma, head and neck, liver or kidney cancer. Here the sequenced sample was CD4+ or CD8+ T cells sorted from blood, taken in a trial of the OX40 agonist ivuxolimab. CDR3 DNA sequence: TGTGCCAGCACTCCTAGCGGCGCGGAAGAGACCCAGTACTTC. Amino acids: CASTPSGAEETQYF.